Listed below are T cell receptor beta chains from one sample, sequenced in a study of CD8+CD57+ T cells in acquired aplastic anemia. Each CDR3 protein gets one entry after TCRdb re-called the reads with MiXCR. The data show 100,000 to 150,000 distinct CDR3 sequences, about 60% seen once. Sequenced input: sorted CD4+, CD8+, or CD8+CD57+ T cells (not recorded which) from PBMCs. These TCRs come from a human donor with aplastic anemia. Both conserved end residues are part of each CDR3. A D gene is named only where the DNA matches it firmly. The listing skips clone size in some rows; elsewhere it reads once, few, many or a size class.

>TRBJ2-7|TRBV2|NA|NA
TGTGCCAGCAGGGATACAGGGAAACAGTACTTC
CASRDTGKQYF
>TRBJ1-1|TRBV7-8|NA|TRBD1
TGTGCCAGCAGCCTGCCCCTACAGGGGGCAGAGACTGAAGCTTTCTTT
CASSLPLQGAETEAFF
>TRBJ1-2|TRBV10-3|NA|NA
TGTGCCATCAGTGGTTCTGGCCGGCGAGCTAACTATGGCTACACCTTC
CAISGSGRRANYGYTF
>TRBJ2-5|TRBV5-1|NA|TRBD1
TGCGCCAGCACCCAGACAGGGGGAGAGACCCAGTACTTC
CASTQTGGETQYF
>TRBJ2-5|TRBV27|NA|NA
TGTGCCAGCAGTTTAGGGCAGAGGGGAGAGACCCAGTACTTC
CASSLGQRGETQYF
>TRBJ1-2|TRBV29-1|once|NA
TGCAGCGTTGAAGGGCGAGGCGGCTACACCTTC
CSVEGRGGYTF
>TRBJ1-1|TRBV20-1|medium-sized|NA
TGCAGTGCTAGGGACGGGGATGCTGAAGCTTTCTTT
CSARDGDAEAFF
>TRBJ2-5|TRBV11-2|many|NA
TGTGCCAGCAGCCCTACGGAGACCCAGTACTTC
CASSPTETQYF
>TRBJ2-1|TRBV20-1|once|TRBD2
TGCAGTGCCTCAAAGATGTCTAGCGGTGATAATGAGCAGTTCTTC
CSASKMSSGDNEQFF
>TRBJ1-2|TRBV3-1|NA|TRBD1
TGTGCCAGCAGAACCGGACAGGGAGGGGGCTACACCTTC
CASRTGQGGGYTF
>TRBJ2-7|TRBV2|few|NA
TGTGCCAGCAGCACAGGGTTCGAGCAGTACTTC
CASSTGFEQYF
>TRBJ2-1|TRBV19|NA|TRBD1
TGTGCCAGTAGAGAGGACAGGGCCTCCAATGAGCAGTTCTTC
CASREDRASNEQFF